Presented here are 13 T cell receptor beta chains from one specimen sequenced in a study of T cells in Graves' hyperthyroidism and ophthalmopathy. Regions amplified from RNA transcripts were the TCR beta CDR3 regions. The HTBI primer set was used in a first-round RT-PCR of the TCR CDR3. TCRdb used MiXCR to reprocess the multiplex PCR reads, holding one entry per CDR3 protein. The sample lists roughly 180,000 distinct CDR3 sequences, about 17% occurring once. The specimen sequenced was blood. The receptors were sampled from a woman aged 45-65 years with Graves' hyperthyroidism.

The V and J genes are TRBV6-2 or TRBV6-3 and TRBJ2-1; 10 bases line up with TRBD2. CDR3 size: 15 residues. V lost 6 bases and J lost 3; bases outside the gene matches: 5. Germline V gene sequence: CDR1 MNHEY, CDR2 SVGEGT. The DNA for the CDR3 is TGTGCCAGCAGCGTCGGACTAGCGGACTACAATGAGCAGTTCTTC. Its translation: CASSVGLADYNEQFF.

Turning to this clonotype: One end of the junction varies from germline; a read error may be responsible. V and J are TRBV5-5 and TRBJ1-4; TRBD1 matches 10 bases. Germline CDR1 SGHKS, CDR2 YYEKEE (reference sequence). The CDR3 spans 17 residues. This CDR3 reads CASSLGQGSSSNEKLFF. The CDR3 DNA reads TGCGCCAGCAGCTTGGGACAGGGGTCTTCTTCTAATGAAAAACTGTTTTTT.

About this clonotype itself: This could be a read error, since a much larger clone is one nucleotide away. The genes are TRBV12-3 or TRBV12-4 and TRBJ2-2; D ambiguous. CDR3 length equals 13 residues. The CDR3 loop reads CVSSLGFPGELFF. Here the CDR3 DNA reads TGTGTCAGCAGTTTGGGCTTCCCCGGGGAGCTGTTTTTT.

This chain connects TRBV5-1 to TRBJ2-1, with 7 bases that match TRBD2. The ends lost 5 bases at V and 9 bases at J; junction bases unmatched: 8. In germline, CDR1 is SGHRS, CDR2 YFSETQ. The CDR3 loop spans 13 amino acids. The CDR3 DNA sequence: TGCGCCAGCAGGGGCGGGAGAGTCGGTGAGCAGTTCTTC. Amino acid sequence: CASRGGRVGEQFF.

In its sample, this clonotype was seen many times. CDR3 nucleotides: TGTGCCAGCAGTTCTTCCAGGACATCGGGAACTAATGAAAAACTGTTTTTT. This encodes CASSSSRTSGTNEKLFF. V usage is TRBV6-1 and J usage is TRBJ1-4; a weak D match, TRBD1 (5 bases). From germline, CDR1 is MNHNS and CDR2 SASEGT. V was clipped by 5 bases and J by 1 base, with 17 bases between them. The CDR3 contains 17 residues.

The table lists this clonotype with many counts. This chain links TRBV28 with TRBJ1-2; 10 bases are a match to TRBD1. With V trimmed by 5 bases and J by 10 bases, 7 bases remained unmatched. Germline V gene lookup returns CDR1 MDHEN and CDR2 SYDVKM. This CDR3 contains 13 residues. The CDR3 is CASSRGQGRTYTF. The CDR3 region has the DNA TGTGCCAGCAGTAGGGGACAGGGGCGAACCTACACCTTC.

The rearrangement joins TRBV24-1 to TRBJ2-7; 8 bases agree with TRBD1. CDR1 is KGHDR, CDR2 SFDVKD, per germline. J gave up 5 bases and V 4 bases, and 6 bases lay outside the gene matches. CDR3 length equals 14 residues. As DNA, the CDR3 is TGTGCCACCAGTGACCCTGGACAGGGAGACGAGCAGTACTTC. Encoded protein: CATSDPGQGDEQYF.

This clonotype appeared a few times. A read error may explain this, as a much larger clone is one base away. The rearrangement joins TRBV11-2 to TRBJ2-7; TRBD1 matches 7 bases. Germline V gene data show CDR1 as SGHAT and CDR2 as FQNNGV. This CDR3 comprises 14 residues. CDR3 nucleotide sequence: TGTGCCAACAGCTTAGTGACAGGGAAACACGAGCAGTACTTC. It codes for CANSLVTGKHEQYF.

V gene TRBV19 combines with J gene TRBJ2-7; the match to TRBD2 covers 10 bases. This CDR3 has 15 residues. CDR1 LNHDA and CDR2 SQIVND come from the germline V gene (reference sequence). V lost 0 bases to trimming and J lost 3 bases; unmatched junction nucleotides: 2. The CDR3 coding sequence is TGTGCCAGTAGTATAGAGCCTAGCGGGAGCTACGAGCAGTACTTC. This gives the protein CASSIEPSGSYEQYF.

This clonotype was recorded at least ten times. This sequence joins TRBV15 and TRBJ1-5; D not resolved. The ends were cut back, 5 bases at V and 7 bases at J, with 12 bases in the middle. CDR1 is LNHNV and CDR2 is YYDKDF in the germline V gene (reference sequence). The CDR3 has 13 residues. CDR3 sequence: CATSPSFFQPQHF. CDR3 DNA: TGTGCCACCAGCCCAAGTTTTTTCCAGCCCCAGCATTTT.

The sample holds one count of this clonotype. A read error may produce the germline difference seen at one junction end. V is TRBV5-1 and J is TRBJ2-3, with a tentative D call TRBD1 (5 bases). CDR1 is SGHRS, CDR2 YFSETQ, per germline. The CDR3 totals 16 residues. CDR3: CASSFRTGEGTDTQYF. As DNA, the CDR3 is TGTGCCAGCAGCTTTAGAACAGGCGAGGGCACAGATACGCAGTATTTT.

This clonotype has more than one count but fewer than ten. This chain joins TRBV29-1 and TRBJ1-1; 7 nucleotides line up with TRBD1. Germline V lookup: CDR1 SQVTM, CDR2 ANQGSEA. The CDR3 is 13 amino acids. The J segment lost 7 bases and the V segment lost 4 bases, leaving 9 bases of the junction unmatched. CDR3 loop: CSVAGGVFNEAFF. The CDR3 DNA is TGCAGCGTTGCAGGGGGGGTCTTTAATGAAGCTTTCTTT.

This clonotype was counted ten times or more. The genes are TRBV6-1 and TRBJ2-1; no definite D call. The germline gives CDR1 MNHNS, CDR2 SASEGT. The germline V and J ends were trimmed by 5 bases and 4 bases, with 9 bases remaining between them. The CDR3 contains 13 residues. CDR3 protein: CASSPRLYNEQFF. Here the CDR3 DNA reads TGTGCCAGCAGTCCACGCCTTTACAATGAGCAGTTCTTC.